Each of the 16 T cell receptor beta chains below was sequenced from the same sample in a study of blood T cell repertoires in COVID-19. Measured with immunoSEQ multiplex PCR; TCRdb has only the in-frame clones, and not every one. The table has approximately 92,000 clones, about 82% seen once; the top ten hold 3.4%. Material: peripheral blood. All receptors derive from a man aged 50-59 years with acute or convalescent COVID-19.

This clone was counted once. The genes are TRBV6-5 and TRBJ2-7, with 9 bases that match TRBD1. The trim removed 7 bases at V and 6 bases at J, leaving 10 bases unmatched. The CDR3 consists of 14 residues. CDR1 and CDR2 from the germline V gene are MNHEY and SVGAGI. The CDR3 is CASTRGQGIGEQYF. In DNA form, the CDR3 reads TGTGCCAGCACCAGGGGACAGGGAATCGGCGAGCAGTACTTC.

V usage is TRBV6-5 and J usage is TRBJ1-2; D not resolved. The CDR3 is 15 residues long. The V end was cut by 3 bases, the J end by 6 bases, with 17 bases between. Per germline, CDR1 MNHEY and CDR2 SVGAGI. CDR3 coding DNA: TGTGCCAGCAGTTATCGTAGTTCGGGGTTTAATGGCTACACCTTC. The encoded protein is CASSYRSSGFNGYTF.

This chain uses TRBV29-1 with TRBJ2-7; 9 bases fit TRBD1. The germline V gene encodes CDR1 SQVTM and CDR2 ANQGSEA. The CDR3 is 13 residues long. Unmatched junction bases numbered 4, after V lost 3 bases and J lost 4 bases. In DNA form, the CDR3 reads TGCAGCGTTGAGGGGACAGGGAAATACGAGCAGTACTTC. Amino acid sequence: CSVEGTGKYEQYF.

J is TRBJ2-3 and V is TRBV7-2, with 10 bases fitting TRBD2. The CDR3 extends over 15 amino acids. With V trimmed by 3 bases and J by 4 bases, 4 bases remained unmatched. CDR1 and CDR2 from the germline V gene are SGHTA and FQGNSA. This chain's CDR3 is CASSFLAGEADTQYF. CDR3 nucleotides: TGTGCCAGCAGCTTCCTAGCGGGGGAGGCAGATACGCAGTATTTT.

The chain links TRBV24-1 to TRBJ2-1; D perhaps matches TRBD2 (6 bases). CDR1 is KGHDR, CDR2 SFDVKD, per germline. V lost 1 base, J lost 5 bases, and 11 bases lay in between. The CDR3 has 15 amino acids. CDR3 protein: CATSDLGDWDNEQFF. The CDR3 bases are TGTGCCACCAGTGATTTAGGGGACTGGGACAATGAGCAGTTCTTC.

The CDR3 loop is CASNSGQGNQPQHF. CDR3 bases: TGTGCCAGCAATTCAGGACAGGGGAATCAGCCCCAGCATTTT. This chain joins TRBV6-5 and TRBJ1-5, with 9 positions matching TRBD1. The CDR3 covers 14 residues. Germline values: CDR1 MNHEY, CDR2 SVGAGI. Trimming took 7 bases from V and 4 from J; bases not matched to a gene: 5.

The CDR3 bases are TGTGCCAGCAGCTTAGGGCAGGGGGCGGCGGACACTGAAGCTTTCTTT. It translates to CASSLGQGAADTEAFF. J is TRBJ1-1 and V is TRBV7-9, with TRBD1 matching over 8 bases. The junction had 7 bases not matched to a gene; V was cut back by 1 base and J by 3 bases. CDR1 and CDR2 from the germline V gene are SEHNR and FQNEAQ (reference sequence). The CDR3 consists of 16 residues.

This sequence joins TRBV28 and TRBJ2-3, with D perhaps matching TRBD1 (5 bases). With 7 bases removed from V and 3 bases from J, the gap between germline ends came to 11 bases. The CDR3 has 13 residues. Germline CDR1 and CDR2: MDHEN and SYDVKM. The DNA of the CDR3 is TGTGCCAGCACCCTGGACACAACAGATACGCAGTATTTT. Translation: CASTLDTTDTQYF. Full variable domain (rest looked up from reference TRBV28 and TRBJ2-3): DVKVTQSSRYLVKRTGEKVFLECVQDMDHENMFWYRQDPGLGLRLIYFSYDVKMKEKGDIPEGYSVSREKKERFSLILESASTNQTSMYLCASTLDTTDTQYFGPGTRLTVL.

V usage is TRBV27 and J usage is TRBJ2-7, with 10 bases fitting TRBD2. CDR1 and CDR2 from the germline V gene are MNHEY and SMNVEV (reference sequence). CDR3 length: 13 residues. V gave up 8 bases and J gave up 4 bases; unmatched junction bases: 5. The CDR3 region has the DNA TGTGCCAGCGGACTAGCGGCCAGTTACGAGCAGTACTTC. This translates into CASGLAASYEQYF.

The J gene is TRBJ1-4, the V gene TRBV7-6; possible D gene TRBD1, 5 bases. The CDR3 is 17 residues long. With 5 bases removed from V and 5 bases from J, the gap between germline ends came to 21 bases. Per germline, CDR1 SGHVS and CDR2 FNYEAQ. The CDR3 reads CASSPYEDSVRNEKLFF. The DNA for the CDR3 is TGTGCCAGCAGCCCTTACGAAGACAGCGTTCGAAATGAAAAACTGTTTTTT.

This sequence joins TRBV28 and TRBJ2-1, with 14 bases lining up with TRBD2. J gave up 4 bases and V 6 bases, and 5 bases lay outside the gene matches. Germline assignment: CDR1 MDHEN and CDR2 SYDVKM. The CDR3 loop spans 16 amino acids. The CDR3 loop reads CASSQGTSGSYNEQFF. The DNA for the CDR3 is TGTGCCAGCAGCCAAGGGACTAGCGGGAGTTACAATGAGCAGTTCTTC.

This chain joins TRBV7-2 and TRBJ2-5; TRBD2 might be the D (7 bases). Trimming removed 5 bases from V and 4 bases from J, with 14 bases in between. Germline V gene sequence: CDR1 SGHTA, CDR2 FQGNSA. The CDR3 length is 14 residues. CDR3 sequence: CASSVREGGETQYF. As DNA, the CDR3 is TGTGCCAGCAGCGTTAGGGAGGGGGGAGAGACCCAGTACTTC.

V gene TRBV30 combines with J gene TRBJ2-3; a weak D match, TRBD1 (7 bases). This CDR3 has 14 amino acids. V shed 2 bases and J shed 3 bases, with 12 bases lying between them. Germline loops: CDR1 GTSNPN, CDR2 SVGIG (reference sequence). This CDR3 is CAWSSGGLTDTQYF. The CDR3 region has the DNA TGTGCCTGGAGTTCAGGGGGGTTGACAGATACGCAGTATTTT.

Here the CDR3 reads CASRRQGNEQFF. The CDR3 bases are TGTGCCAGCAGGAGACAGGGCAATGAGCAGTTCTTC. The gene calls are TRBV2 and TRBJ2-1, with TRBD1 identical over 7 bases. The CDR3 sequence is 12 residues long. J gave up 6 bases and V 6 bases, and 2 bases lay outside the gene matches. CDR1 and CDR2 from the germline V gene are SNHLY and FYNNEI. Full variable domain (outside the CDR3, taken from reference TRBV2 and TRBJ2-1): EPEVTQTPSHQVTQMGQEVILRCVPISNHLYFYWYRQILGQKVEFLVSFYNNEISEKSEIFDDQFSVERPDGSNFTLKIRSTKLEDSAMYFCASRRQGNEQFFGPGTRLTVL.

The chain is built from TRBV24-1 and TRBJ2-5; 10 nucleotides line up with TRBD1. V lost 4 bases, J lost 2 bases, and 3 bases stayed unmatched. CDR1 is KGHDR and CDR2 is SFDVKD in the germline V gene. The CDR3 spans 15 residues. DNA for the CDR3: TGTGCCACCAGTGACTTGGACAGGGGGCAAGAGACCCAGTACTTC. Amino acids: CATSDLDRGQETQYF.

In its sample, this clone was seen once. The DNA of the CDR3 is TGCAGTGCTAGTGGGGCGGGAGTCGCATACAATGAGCAGTTCTTC. It specifies CSASGAGVAYNEQFF. The chain recombines TRBV20-1 with TRBJ2-1, with 7 nucleotides matching TRBD2. Germline CDR1 reads DFQATT; CDR2 reads SNEGSKA (reference sequence). Germline trimming cut 3 bases from V and 4 bases from J; bases unmatched to any gene: 9. This CDR3 spans 15 amino acids.